The rows below give T cell receptor beta chains drawn from one sample of a study of T cells in localized non-small cell lung cancer. This table comes from immunoSEQ multiplex PCR, and its TCRdb copy is limited to in-frame clones, with some not included. The sample holds 55,000 to 80,000 clones, 84% seen once. This sample comprised peripheral blood, obtained before any cancer treatment. Receptor source: a female donor of 60 years or more with stage I lung adenocarcinoma. The CDR3 runs from the conserved cysteine through the conserved F or W. Each record gives: V gene, J gene, D gene, clone size, CDR3 DNA, CDR3 protein. The D gene is left open where the match is weak. A row's size may be missing; if present it is once, few, many or a size class.

TRBV2	TRBJ2-2	TRBD2	NA	TGTGCCAGCAGTCGCCGGGGAGGGTCCAACACCGGGGAGCTGTTTTTT	CASSRRGGSNTGELFF
TRBV4-1	TRBJ2-1	NA	NA	TGCGCCAGCAGCCAAGAAGGTTGGACTAACTCCTACAATGAGCAGTTCTTC	CASSQEGWTNSYNEQFF
TRBV6-1	TRBJ2-1	NA	NA	TGTGCCAGCAGGGCACAGCCGAGCTCCTACAATGAGCAGTTCTTC	CASRAQPSSYNEQFF
TRBV6-5	TRBJ1-4	NA	NA	TGTGCCAGCAGTTTCTTAGGAGGGTCTAATGAAAAACTGTTTTTT	CASSFLGGSNEKLFF
TRBV11-2	TRBJ2-7	NA	NA	TGTGCCAGCAGCAGAACCGGGCTAGCGTACGAGCAGTACTTC	CASSRTGLAYEQYF
TRBV25-1	TRBJ2-2	TRBD2	NA	TGTGCCAGCAGTGACCCAGCGGGGGGAACCGGGGAGCTGTTTTTT	CASSDPAGGTGELFF
TRBV5-4	TRBJ2-1	NA	NA	TGTGCCAGCAGCTTGGAAAGGGGCAAATACAATGAGCAGTTCTTC	CASSLERGKYNEQFF
TRBV6-1	TRBJ1-6	NA	once	TGTGCCAGCAGTGGAGACAGCAATTCACCCCTCCACTTT	CASSGDSNSPLHF
TRBV10-3	TRBJ2-3	NA	few	TGTGCCATCAGGGACTCCACAGATACGCAGTATTTT	CAIRDSTDTQYF
TRBV7-3	TRBJ2-7	NA	NA	TGTGCCAGCAGCTTACAGGGCAGAAGGGGCGAGCAGTACTTC	CASSLQGRRGEQYF
TRBV6-5	TRBJ2-2	TRBD1	NA	TGTGCCAGCAGAGGGACCAGGGGGATCGGGGAGCTGTTTTTT	CASRGTRGIGELFF
TRBV5-6	TRBJ1-3	NA	NA	TGTGCCAGCAGACCAGGGAGCCCAGGAAACACCATATATTTT	CASRPGSPGNTIYF
TRBV7-3	TRBJ2-2	TRBD2	NA	TGTGCCAGCAGCTTAACGGTAACGGGAGGCGTCGCCGGGGAGCTGTTTTTT	CASSLTVTGGVAGELFF
TRBV20-1	TRBJ2-7	NA	once	TGCAGTGCTACGAGGGGCTACGAGCAGTACTTC	CSATRGYEQYF
TRBV6-1	TRBJ1-1	NA	NA	TGTGCCAGCAGTCGGGACACTGAAGCTTTCTTT	CASSRDTEAFF
TRBV7-9	TRBJ1-1	TRBD1	once	TGTGCCAGCAGAGTGACAGGGTTTGGTGAAGCTTTCTTT	CASRVTGFGEAFF
TRBV5-1	TRBJ2-2	NA	NA	TGCGCCAGCAGCTTGGAGCAGGGAGAGACCGGGGAGCTGTTTTTT	CASSLEQGETGELFF
TRBV11-2	TRBJ1-1	NA	NA	TGTGCCAGCGCAATCCAAGGGGGTTCTGGAGCTTTCTTT	CASAIQGGSGAFF
TRBV5-1	TRBJ2-3	TRBD2	few	TGCGCCAGCAGCTTGGTTCCTGGCGGGGGGGCGTCAGATACGCAGTATTTT	CASSLVPGGGASDTQYF
TRBV19	TRBJ1-1	NA	NA	TGTGCCAGTAGTATGCTAGGGGCCGCCACTGAAGCTTTCTTT	CASSMLGAATEAFF
TRBV5-6	TRBJ1-2	NA	NA	TGTGCCAGCAGCTTGGTACAGGGTGAAGATGGCTACACCTTC	CASSLVQGEDGYTF
TRBV5-4	TRBJ2-7	TRBD2	NA	TGTGCCAGCAGCCCGGGACTAGCAGCCTACGAGCAGTACTTC	CASSPGLAAYEQYF
TRBV6-5	TRBJ1-4	TRBD1	NA	TGTGCCAGCAGGCCGGGACAGGGGCGTGAAAAACTGTTTTTT	CASRPGQGREKLFF
TRBV6-6	TRBJ1-5	NA	NA	TGTGCCAGCAGTTACTCAGCGGGGGTTAGCAATCAGCCCCAGCATTTT	CASSYSAGVSNQPQHF
TRBV6-5	TRBJ2-5	NA	NA	TGTGCCAGCAGTTACGGGCTGGAGGGTACCCAGTACTTC	CASSYGLEGTQYF
TRBV19	TRBJ2-3	TRBD1	few	TGTGCCAGTAGTCGAGAGGGACAGGGGACAGATACGCAGTATTTT	CASSREGQGTDTQYF
TRBV6-4	TRBJ2-2	NA	NA	TGTGCCAGCAGTGACTCGGCGACACTGAACACCGGGGAGCTGTTTTTT	CASSDSATLNTGELFF
TRBV2	TRBJ1-1	NA	NA	TGTGCCAGCAGTGGAGGGACGTCCGTATCTGAAGCTTTCTTT	CASSGGTSVSEAFF
TRBV12-5	TRBJ1-1	NA	NA	TGTGCTAGTGGTCATAATACCCCGAACACTGAAGCTTTCTTT	CASGHNTPNTEAFF
TRBV28	TRBJ1-2	TRBD1	NA	TGTGCCAGCAGTATCCTTATGACAGGGAGCGACGGTGGCTACACCTTC	CASSILMTGSDGGYTF
TRBV29-1	TRBJ2-3	NA	NA	TGCAGCGTTGAGGGCTTCGGGGCTAGCACAGATACGCAGTATTTT	CSVEGFGASTDTQYF
TRBV2	TRBJ1-1	NA	NA	TGTGCCAGCCGTCGCTCAGGGCTCTTTACGAATGCTTTCTTT	CASRRSGLFTNAFF
TRBV5-1	TRBJ2-3	TRBD2	NA	TGCGCCAGCAGCTCCAACGGGAGGGATACGCAGTATTTT	CASSSNGRDTQYF
TRBV7-9	TRBJ2-7	TRBD2	NA	TGTGCCAGCAGCCCCCGGACTAGCGGGATCTCTGCATACTTC	CASSPRTSGISAYF
TRBV6-5	TRBJ1-5	TRBD1	NA	TGTGCCAGCAGAACAGGGGGCAGCAATCAGCCCCAGCATTTT	CASRTGGSNQPQHF
TRBV5-4	TRBJ2-1	NA	NA	TGTGCCAGCAGCCTCCGGGACCGAGTCTCCTACAATGAGCAGTTCTTC	CASSLRDRVSYNEQFF
TRBV7-3	TRBJ2-2	NA	NA	TGTGCCAGCAGCTGGACCCAGGGACCCGGGGAGCTGTTTTTT	CASSWTQGPGELFF
TRBV4-1	TRBJ1-3	NA	few	TGCGCCAGCAGCCCCGGACAAGGCTCTGGAAACACCATATATTTT	CASSPGQGSGNTIYF
TRBV27	TRBJ2-7	TRBD1	hyperexpanded	TGTGCCAGCAGTCTAGGACAGGACGAGCAGTACTTC	CASSLGQDEQYF
TRBV6-1	TRBJ2-1	NA	few	TGTGCCGGGGGCTCGGGGCGACAGGTCTACAATGAGCAGTTCTTC	CAGGSGRQVYNEQFF
TRBV2	TRBJ1-1	NA	NA	TGTGCCACCCGAGTGAACACTGAAGCTTTCTTT	CATRVNTEAFF
TRBV25-1	TRBJ1-2	NA	NA	TGTGCCAGCAGTGACCCCAACTATGGCTACACCTTC	CASSDPNYGYTF
TRBV5-1	TRBJ2-7	NA	NA	TGCGCCAGCAGCTTGCCAGTCTCCTACGAGCAGTACTTC	CASSLPVSYEQYF
TRBV5-1	TRBJ2-2	NA	NA	TGCGCCAGCAGAGGGAACACCGGGGAGCTGTTTTTT	CASRGNTGELFF
TRBV4-1	TRBJ2-1	TRBD2	NA	TGCGCCAGCAGCCGGGGGGGACTAGCGGGGAGCTACAATGAGCAGTTCTTC	CASSRGGLAGSYNEQFF
TRBV19	TRBJ1-2	NA	NA	TGTGCCAGTAGTTTAGAAAACTATGGCTACACCTTC	CASSLENYGYTF
TRBV5-1	TRBJ2-2	NA	NA	TGCGCCAGCAGCGTTCGCACGGGGTTCACCGGGGAGCTGTTTTTT	CASSVRTGFTGELFF